Below are 30 T cell receptor beta chains sequenced from a single sample in a study of blood T cells in healthy people across ages. Then a second PCR, running roughly 6 to 12 cycles, was carried out with a sample-barcoded 5' primer and a J-beta primer mix. TCRdb reprocessed the 5' RACE reads via MiXCR and lists one record per CDR3 protein. The top ten hold around 11% of the sample, which has some 1.6 million distinct CDR3 sequences, about 35% seen once. The sequenced sample consisted of blood. These receptors were obtained from a woman aged 25 to 39 in good health.

There are a few counts of this clonotype. The rearrangement links TRBV15 to TRBJ2-5, with TRBD1 matching over 7 bases. This CDR3 region has 14 residues. V lost 5 bases and J lost 2; bases outside the gene matches: 5. The germline CDR1 and CDR2 sequences are LNHNV and YYDKDF (reference sequence). CDR3 DNA sequence: TGTGCCACCAGCGGTCGACAGGGACAAGAGACCCAGTACTTC. Encoded protein: CATSGRQGQETQYF.

The chain uses TRBV27 and TRBJ1-2; possibly TRBD1 for D (5 bases). The germline gives CDR1 MNHEY, CDR2 SMNVEV (reference sequence). Deletions cut 5 bases from V and 7 bases from J, with 14 bases between. The CDR3 covers 13 residues. This CDR3 is CASSDSGPAGYTF. CDR3 nucleotide sequence: TGTGCCAGCAGTGATTCGGGACCTGCTGGCTACACCTTC.

The table lists this clonotype with a count of one. Just one base apart from a much larger clone, this may be a read error. The V gene is TRBV10-3, the J gene TRBJ2-6; no reliable D call. Germline V gives CDR1 ENHRY, CDR2 SYGVKD. This CDR3 contains 15 residues. The CDR3 DNA sequence: TGTGCCAACAGTGCACCCTCACCTGGGGCCAACGTCCTGACTTTC. It codes for CANSAPSPGANVLTF.

The CDR3, as DNA: TGTGCCAGCAGCCAAGAGAAGTTGAACAGGGGGCCAAGGACTGAAGCTTTCTTT. It translates to CASSQEKLNRGPRTEAFF. The V gene is TRBV3-1, the J gene TRBJ1-1; 9 bases agree with TRBD1. The CDR3 has 18 amino acids. Germline V gene data show CDR1 as LGHDT and CDR2 as YNNKEL (reference sequence). With V trimmed by 0 bases and J by 5 bases, 13 bases remained unmatched.

Worth noting for this clonotype: A junction boundary mismatches the germline segment, possibly from a read error. The chain links TRBV7-9 to TRBJ2-1; no clear D. The CDR3 spans 15 residues. Germline values: CDR1 SEHNR, CDR2 FQNEAQ (reference sequence). The CDR3 bases are TGCGCCAGCAGCCCGCCGGGTAATTCCAACAATGAGCAGTTCTTC. Translated, it gives CASSPPGNSNNEQFF. The full variable domain, in which reference TRBV7-9 and TRBJ2-1 provide the parts outside the CDR3, is DTGVSQNPRHKITKRGQNVTFRCDPISEHNRLYWYRQTLGQGPEFLTYFQNEAQLEKSRLLSDRFSAERPKGSFSTLEIQRTEQGDSAMYLCASSPPGNSNNEQFFGPGTRLTVL.

This clonotype showed up many times. In DNA form, the CDR3 reads TGCGCCAGCAGCTTGGGACAGGGCTCCTACAATGAGCAGTTCTTC. Translation gives CASSLGQGSYNEQFF. V gene TRBV5-1 combines with J gene TRBJ2-1, with 7 bases matching TRBD1. J gave up 0 bases and V 0 bases, and 0 bases lay outside the gene matches. Germline loops: CDR1 SGHRS, CDR2 YFSETQ. The CDR3 consists of 15 residues.

This clonotype turned up a few times. V and J are TRBV27 and TRBJ2-7; 8 positions agree with TRBD2. V lost 5 bases to trimming and J lost 0 bases; unmatched junction nucleotides: 3. The CDR3 is made up of 14 amino acids. Looked up from germline, CDR1 is MNHEY and CDR2 is SMNVEV (reference sequence). The CDR3 protein is CASSAGLGSYEQYF. As DNA, the CDR3 is TGTGCCAGCAGTGCGGGACTAGGCTCCTACGAGCAGTACTTC.

V gene TRBV18 combines with J gene TRBJ2-2, with 7 positions matching TRBD2. The CDR3 is 16 residues long. Trimming cost V 3 bases and J 1 base; bases outside gene matches: 5. Germline lookup yields CDR1 KGHSH and CDR2 LQKENI. The CDR3 reads CASSPSGLGNTGELFF. In DNA, the CDR3 is TGTGCCAGCTCACCCTCAGGACTAGGGAACACCGGGGAGCTGTTTTTT. The whole variable domain, remainder taken from reference TRBV18 and TRBJ2-2, is NAGVMQNPRHLVRRRGQEARLRCSPMKGHSHVYWYRQLPEEGLKFMVYLQKENIIDESGMPKERFSAEFPKEGPSILRIQQVVRGDSAAYFCASSPSGLGNTGELFFGEGSRLTVL.

V and J are TRBV20-1 and TRBJ2-4; weak D call: TRBD1 (5 bases). V dropped 3 bases and J dropped 3 bases, with 15 bases sitting between them. The CDR3 runs 15 residues. Germline V gene data show CDR1 as DFQATT and CDR2 as SNEGSKA (reference sequence). In DNA form, the CDR3 reads TGCAGTGCTAGCGGCTCGACAGATTTCAAAAACATTCAGTACTTC. It is translated as CSASGSTDFKNIQYF.

This clonotype has a handful of counts. This sequence joins TRBV4-1 and TRBJ2-3, with 10 nucleotides matching TRBD2. CDR3 length: 17 amino acids. Germline CDR1 MGHRA, CDR2 YSYEKL. The J segment lost 3 bases and the V segment lost 4 bases, leaving 10 bases of the junction unmatched. In DNA, the CDR3 is TGCGCCAGCAGCCTGTTCTTAGCGGGAGGAAGGACAGATACGCAGTATTTT. This gives the protein CASSLFLAGGRTDTQYF.

The rearrangement uses TRBV20-1 and TRBJ1-2; D unresolved. The V gene's germline CDR1 is DFQATT and CDR2 SNEGSKA (reference sequence). The CDR3 length is 14 residues. Trimming left V 0 bases short and J 6 bases short, with 14 bases between. The CDR3 sequence is CSARDPWTVNGYTF. CDR3 in DNA: TGCAGTGCTAGAGATCCCTGGACGGTGAATGGCTACACCTTC.

In this sample, this clonotype turned up a few times. V is TRBV15 and J is TRBJ1-2; TRBD1 aligns across 8 bases. There are 15 residues in the CDR3. V shed 5 bases and J 2 bases; nucleotides not matched to a gene: 7. The V gene's germline CDR1 is LNHNV and CDR2 YYDKDF (reference sequence). CDR3 amino acids: CATSQGAGANYGYTF. The CDR3 bases are TGTGCCACCAGCCAGGGGGCAGGGGCGAACTATGGCTACACCTTC.

This clonotype was counted a few times. The chain is built from TRBV20-1 and TRBJ2-1, with a weak D call TRBD1 (5 bases). There are 15 residues in the CDR3. Germline assignment: CDR1 DFQATT and CDR2 SNEGSKA (reference sequence). Trimming stripped 1 base from V and 2 bases from J, with 12 bases between. This CDR3 is CSARAGALPYNEQFF. The CDR3 DNA is TGCAGTGCTAGAGCTGGGGCCCTCCCCTACAATGAGCAGTTCTTC.

The chain has TRBV10-3 and TRBJ2-2, with D uncertain. Per the germline V gene, CDR1 is ENHRY and CDR2 is SYGVKD. CDR3 size: 14 residues. Between the trimmed V and J ends, which lost 6 bases and 2 bases, there was a span of 10 bases. CDR3 DNA: TGTGCCATCAGCCCGGACGTAAACACCGGGGAGCTGTTTTTT. Protein sequence: CAISPDVNTGELFF.

This clonotype appeared a single time. V is TRBV20-1 and J is TRBJ2-4; TRBD1 is a possible D gene (6 bases). The J call may be incorrect, as the DNA end agrees better with TRBJ2-7. Germline V gene data show CDR1 as DFQATT and CDR2 as SNEGSKA (reference sequence). This CDR3 is 15 amino acids long. The CDR3 DNA sequence: TGCAGTGCTAGGAGGGGGATCGGGGCGGCTTACGAGCAGTACTTC. As protein: CSARRGIGAAYEQYF.

V usage is TRBV3-1 and J usage is TRBJ2-2, with D possibly TRBD1 on 6 matching bases. This CDR3 is 17 amino acids long. Trimming cost V 2 bases and J 3 bases, with 16 bases left between them. Germline V CDR1 and CDR2: LGHDT, YNNKEL (reference sequence). The CDR3 DNA follows: TGTGCCAGCAGCCAATATGAAAGACAGGTTTACACCGGGGAGCTGTTTTTT. Translated: CASSQYERQVYTGELFF.

The genes are TRBV30 and TRBJ2-5, with D perhaps matching TRBD1 or TRBD2 (6 bases each). The assigned J gene may be wrong: the sequence end matches TRBJ2-7 better. This CDR3 has 12 residues. Germline V gene lookup returns CDR1 GTSNPN and CDR2 SVGIG (reference sequence). The CDR3: CAGEGGSNEQYF. CDR3 sequence (DNA): TGTGCCGGAGAAGGGGGGTCTAACGAGCAGTACTTC.

The chain couples TRBV12-3 or TRBV12-4 to TRBJ1-2; 7 nucleotides agree with TRBD1. V trimming: 7 bases; J trimming: 8 bases; junction bases outside the gene matches: 10. This CDR3 contains 13 residues. The CDR3 DNA is TGTGCCAGCACCGAAGGGACAGTTCGAGGCTACACCTTC. Residues: CASTEGTVRGYTF.

The genes are TRBV9 and TRBJ2-6; D is perhaps TRBD2 (6 bases). Germline loops: CDR1 SGDLS, CDR2 YYNGEE. This CDR3 comprises 18 residues. V lost 1 base to trimming and J lost 0 bases, with 14 bases between them. Written as DNA, the CDR3 is TGTGCCAGCAGCGTATCCGGGTTGGGGGGCTCTGGGGCCAACGTCCTGACTTTC. It yields the protein CASSVSGLGGSGANVLTF.

This clonotype was detected a few times. The J gene is TRBJ1-5, the V gene TRBV12-3 or TRBV12-4; D might be TRBD1 (5 bases). The CDR3 loop spans 20 amino acids. V was shortened by 6 bases and J by 0 bases, with 27 bases between the two germline ends. DNA for the CDR3: TGTGCCAGCAGGCCCGGTTTGGACACCACCCCTGATTATAGCAATCAGCCCCAGCATTTT. Its translation is CASRPGLDTTPDYSNQPQHF.

This sequence joins TRBV20-1 and TRBJ1-5; D gene ambiguous. Trimming pared 4 bases from V and 8 bases from J, leaving 12 bases between. Germline loops: CDR1 DFQATT, CDR2 SNEGSKA (reference sequence). This CDR3 has 12 residues. CDR3 bases: TGCAGTGCTACCGGACCTACCGAGCCCCAGCATTTT. The encoded protein is CSATGPTEPQHF.

The V gene is TRBV11-2, the J gene TRBJ2-6; tentatively, D is TRBD2 (5 bases). The V end lost 6 bases, the J end lost 2 bases, and 17 bases lay between the germline ends. The CDR3 runs to 17 residues. Per the germline V gene, CDR1 is SGHAT and CDR2 is FQNNGV. The CDR3 reads CASRRTPGGAGANVLTF. CDR3 DNA: TGTGCCAGCAGACGGACTCCCGGAGGCGCTGGGGCCAACGTCCTGACTTTC.

The chain is built from TRBV10-3 and TRBJ1-1, with D possibly being TRBD1 (6 bases). Germline lookup yields CDR1 ENHRY and CDR2 SYGVKD. Trimming left V 2 bases short and J 1 base short, with 11 bases between. This CDR3 is 15 amino acids long. CDR3 DNA: TGTGCCATCAGTGAGGCGACAGGATGGAACACTGAAGCTTTCTTT. Translation gives CAISEATGWNTEAFF.

This clonotype occurred a few times. This sequence joins TRBV5-5 and TRBJ2-1; either TRBD1 or TRBD2 may fit D (5 bases each). Germline values: CDR1 SGHKS, CDR2 YYEKEE (reference sequence). The CDR3 is made up of 15 amino acids. V gave up 3 bases and J gave up 6 bases, with 16 bases separating them. The CDR3 loop is CASSSGTLNRNEQFF. CDR3 coding DNA: TGTGCCAGCAGCTCCGGGACCCTGAACCGCAATGAGCAGTTCTTC.

J is TRBJ2-3 and V is TRBV28, with D perhaps TRBD2 (5 bases). The germline V gene encodes CDR1 MDHEN and CDR2 SYDVKM. CDR3 size: 16 residues. Trimming shortened V by 11 bases and J by 2 bases, and 23 bases separated the two germline ends. The CDR3: CAASLGLATLTDTQYF. The CDR3 DNA reads as TGTGCCGCGTCCTTAGGGCTAGCAACCCTCACAGATACGCAGTATTTT.

This clonotype was detected many times. This chain uses TRBV20-1 with TRBJ1-2; D gene uncertain. The CDR3 totals 13 residues. Per the germline V gene, CDR1 is DFQATT and CDR2 is SNEGSKA (reference sequence). V was cut by 5 bases and J by 8 bases, with 18 bases left in between. The CDR3 sequence is CSALRNVMMGYTF. Written as DNA, the CDR3 is TGCAGTGCTCTCAGGAATGTCATGATGGGCTACACCTTC.

The chain recombines TRBV30 with TRBJ2-3; 11 bases agree with TRBD2. Germline V CDR1 and CDR2: GTSNPN, SVGIG (reference sequence). Trimming removed 3 bases from V and 1 base from J; junction bases left unmatched: 0. This CDR3 is built from 14 residues. The chain's CDR3 is CAWRLAGGTDTQYF. In DNA form, the CDR3 reads TGTGCCTGGAGACTAGCGGGAGGCACAGATACGCAGTATTTT.

This clonotype has only a few counts. The chain employs TRBV7-9 and TRBJ2-5, with 9 nucleotides matching TRBD2. The J call is uncertain, as TRBJ2-7 better fits the DNA end. Per germline, CDR1 SEHNR and CDR2 FQNEAQ (reference sequence). This CDR3 has 17 amino acids. CDR3 sequence: CASIIHSQASGTSEQYF. For the CDR3, the DNA is TGTGCCAGCATTATCCATAGCCAGGCTAGCGGGACAAGCGAGCAGTACTTC.

This clonotype was seen a few times. The rearrangement joins TRBV20-1 to TRBJ1-1; D not resolved. Deletions cut 3 bases from V and 4 bases from J, with 9 bases between. CDR3 length: 12 amino acids. The germline CDR1 and CDR2 sequences are DFQATT and SNEGSKA (reference sequence). CDR3 protein: CSASIQLTEAFF. Here the CDR3 DNA reads TGCAGTGCTAGTATCCAGCTCACTGAAGCTTTCTTT.

A remark on this clonotype: This could be a read error, since a much larger clone is one nucleotide away. The chain carries TRBV3-1 and TRBJ2-3, with 8 bases that match TRBD2. V gave up 3 bases and J gave up 8 bases; unmatched junction bases: 10. Germline loops: CDR1 LGHDT, CDR2 YNNKEL (reference sequence). The CDR3 loop spans 15 amino acids. For the CDR3, the DNA is TGTGCCAGCAGCCAGACGGGAGGGCCCGGAGGTACGCAGTATTTT. Translated, it gives CASSQTGGPGGTQYF.